This TCR beta chain was sequenced for a study of T cells after yellow fever vaccination. Findings and caveats of the study: A weaker secondary response peaked on day 5, the primary on day 15. Clonotypes appearing in both CD4 and CD8 compartments existed, and their share was small.

There are 13 residues in the CDR3. Germline CDR1 GTSNPN, CDR2 SVGIG (reference sequence). V was pared by 6 bases and J by 6 bases, with 5 bases of the junction left unmatched. TCRdb called the 5' RACE reads again in MiXCR, with one record for every CDR3 protein. This sample has about 350,000 distinct CDR3 sequences, with approximately 10% found just once. In the case of this clonotype: Its antigen is as yet unknown.

Sequencing was performed on PBMCs, taken on the day of the first yellow fever vaccination. The TCR was taken from a man between 18 and 35 years old who received the YFV17D yellow fever vaccine. V is TRBV30 and J is TRBJ2-3; the match to TRBD2 covers 11 bases. DNA for the CDR3: TGTGCCTGTTCACTAGCGGGGGCGGATACGCAGTATTTT. Translating gives CACSLAGADTQYF.